This entry describes one T cell receptor beta chain. Its specificity is unknown. Possible read error: a much larger clone is one base away. Scientists recovered RNA and DNA together from roughly 18-30 mg of unsorted bulk tissue. The data belong to a study of tumor-infiltrating lymphocytes in primary liver carcinoma. Study observations and caveats: Blood had a significantly lower top-250-clone fraction than tumors did (p = 0.039).

CDR3 size: 13 residues. Germline V lookup: CDR1 MNHEY, CDR2 SVGEGT. With a constant-region primer, TCR beta cDNA was made from about 0.55 ug of total RNA. Three nested multiplex PCR rounds, a slightly modified ARM-PCR, produced the libraries for TCR beta. Both of the initial two PCR rounds ran for about 9 cycles and employed TRBV1-TRBV30 forward primers alongside a C-beta reverse primer. In TCRdb, the multiplex PCR reads were re-called with MiXCR into one record per CDR3 protein. This table has roughly 120,000 distinct CDR3 sequences, 50% to 70% appearing once. The chain employs TRBV6-2 or TRBV6-3 and TRBJ2-1; no firm D call. This receptor was obtained from a woman aged 55-75 years with primary liver carcinoma and hepatitis B virus infection. Sequencing was performed on liver tumor tissue from sampling region 1. Subset denoted: tumor region T1, superior pole. The CDR3 here is CASSSGSYHEQFF. CDR3 nucleotide sequence: TGTGCCAGCAGTTCGGGTAGCTACCATGAGCAGTTCTTC.